Sequencing of this TCR beta chain was carried out in a study of response to subunit inactivated influenza vaccine. Findings and limits, study-wide: With each seasonal influenza vaccination, the authors suggested, few new T cells are recruited.

Per germline, CDR1 MNHEY and CDR2 SVGEGT. V lost 8 bases to trimming and J lost 2 bases, with 10 bases between them. The CDR3 is 14 residues long. TCRdb re-called the RT-PCR reads with MiXCR, one entry per CDR3 protein. Altogether around 200,000 distinct CDR3 sequences are present, around 9% being singletons, with the ten largest covering about a tenth. Concerning this clonotype: The antigen remains undetermined.

This chain connects TRBV6-2 or TRBV6-3 to TRBJ1-6; D unresolved. The sample in question was non-naive T cells sorted from PBMCs, obtained on the day of vaccination. The clonotype originates from a man aged 50 to 59 who received an inactivated influenza vaccine. The CDR3 region is CASASGPYNSPLHF. CDR3 nucleotides: TGTGCCAGCGCTTCAGGACCCTATAATTCACCCCTCCACTTT.